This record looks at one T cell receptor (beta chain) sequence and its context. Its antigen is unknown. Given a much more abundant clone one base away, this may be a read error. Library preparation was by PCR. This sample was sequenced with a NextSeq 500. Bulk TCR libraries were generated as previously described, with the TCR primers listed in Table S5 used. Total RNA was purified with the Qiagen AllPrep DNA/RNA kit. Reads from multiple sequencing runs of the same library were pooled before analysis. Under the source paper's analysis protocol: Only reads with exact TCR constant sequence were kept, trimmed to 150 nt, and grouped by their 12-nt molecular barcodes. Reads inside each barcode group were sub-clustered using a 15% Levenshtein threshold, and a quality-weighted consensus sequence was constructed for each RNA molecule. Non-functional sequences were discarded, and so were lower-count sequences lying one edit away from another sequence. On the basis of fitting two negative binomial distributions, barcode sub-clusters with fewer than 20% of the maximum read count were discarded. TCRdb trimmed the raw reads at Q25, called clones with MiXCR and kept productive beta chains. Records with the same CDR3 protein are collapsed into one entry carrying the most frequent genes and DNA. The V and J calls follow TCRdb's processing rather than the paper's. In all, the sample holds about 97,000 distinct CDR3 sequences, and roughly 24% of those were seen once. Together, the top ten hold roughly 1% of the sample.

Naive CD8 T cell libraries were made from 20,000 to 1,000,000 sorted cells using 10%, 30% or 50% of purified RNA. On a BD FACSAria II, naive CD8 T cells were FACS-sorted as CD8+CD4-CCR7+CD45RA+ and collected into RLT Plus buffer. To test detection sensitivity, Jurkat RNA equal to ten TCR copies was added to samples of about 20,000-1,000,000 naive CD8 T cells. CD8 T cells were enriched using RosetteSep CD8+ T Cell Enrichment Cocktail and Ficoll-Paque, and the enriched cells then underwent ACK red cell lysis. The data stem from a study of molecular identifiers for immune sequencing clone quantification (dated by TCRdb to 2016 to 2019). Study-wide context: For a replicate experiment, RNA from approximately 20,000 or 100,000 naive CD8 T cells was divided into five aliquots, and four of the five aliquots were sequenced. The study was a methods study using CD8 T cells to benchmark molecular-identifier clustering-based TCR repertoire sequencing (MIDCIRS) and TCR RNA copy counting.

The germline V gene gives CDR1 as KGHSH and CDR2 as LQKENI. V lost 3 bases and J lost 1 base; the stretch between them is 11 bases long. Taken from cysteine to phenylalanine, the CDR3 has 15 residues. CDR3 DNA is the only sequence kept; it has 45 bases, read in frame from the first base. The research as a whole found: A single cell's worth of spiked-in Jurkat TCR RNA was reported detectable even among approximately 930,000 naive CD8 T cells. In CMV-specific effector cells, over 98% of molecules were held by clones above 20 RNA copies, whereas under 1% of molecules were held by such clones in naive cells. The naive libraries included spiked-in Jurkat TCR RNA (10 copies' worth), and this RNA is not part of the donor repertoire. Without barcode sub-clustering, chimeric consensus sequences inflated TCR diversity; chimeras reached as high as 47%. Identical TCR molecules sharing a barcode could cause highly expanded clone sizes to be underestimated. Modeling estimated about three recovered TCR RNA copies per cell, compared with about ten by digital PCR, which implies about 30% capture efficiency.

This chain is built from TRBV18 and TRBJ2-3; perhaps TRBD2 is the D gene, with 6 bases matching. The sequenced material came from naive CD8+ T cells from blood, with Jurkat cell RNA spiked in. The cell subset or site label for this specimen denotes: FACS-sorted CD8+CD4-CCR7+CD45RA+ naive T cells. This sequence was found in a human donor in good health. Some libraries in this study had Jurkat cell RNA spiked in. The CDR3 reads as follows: CASSPLTRRTDTQYF. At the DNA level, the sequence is TGTGCCAGCTCACCCCTGACTAGGCGCACAGATACGCAGTATTTT.